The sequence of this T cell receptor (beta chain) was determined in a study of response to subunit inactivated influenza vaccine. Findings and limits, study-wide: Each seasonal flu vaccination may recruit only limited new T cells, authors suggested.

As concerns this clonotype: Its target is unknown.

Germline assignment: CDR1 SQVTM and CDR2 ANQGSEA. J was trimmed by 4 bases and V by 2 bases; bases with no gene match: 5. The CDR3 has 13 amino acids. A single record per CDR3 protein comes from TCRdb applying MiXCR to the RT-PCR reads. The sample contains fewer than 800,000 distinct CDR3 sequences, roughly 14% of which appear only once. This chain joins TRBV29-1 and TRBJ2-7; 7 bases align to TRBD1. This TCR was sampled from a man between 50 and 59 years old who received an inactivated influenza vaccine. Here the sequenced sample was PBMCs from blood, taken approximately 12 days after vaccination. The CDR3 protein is CSVETARGYEQYF. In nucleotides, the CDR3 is TGCAGCGTTGAAACGGCCAGGGGGTACGAGCAGTACTTC.